These T cell receptor beta chains were read from a single sample in a study of blood T cells in healthy people across ages. TCRdb fed the 5' RACE reads into MiXCR, producing one record per CDR3 protein. The sample contains around 970,000 distinct CDR3 sequences, 51% of which appear only once. Sequences were obtained from blood. The receptors were sampled from a woman aged 55-69 years in good health. The CDR3 runs from the conserved cysteine through the conserved F or W. The D gene is left open where the match is weak. Part of the rows lack a size; the others show once, few, many or a class for expanded clones.

j_gene | d_gene | v_gene | abundance | CDR3aa | CDR3nt
TRBJ2-3 | - | TRBV25-1 | - | CASSEYGDTQYF | TGTGCCAGCAGTGAATATGGCGATACGCAGTATTTT
TRBJ2-3 | TRBD1 | TRBV20-1 | - | CSATTGTGYSSTDTQYF | TGCAGTGCTACCACCGGGACAGGGTATAGTAGCACAGATACGCAGTATTTT
TRBJ1-2 | - | TRBV7-2 | - | CASSLHRALGHCYTF | TGTGCCAGCAGCTTACACAGGGCCCTAGGGCACTGCTACACCTTC
TRBJ1-2 | - | TRBV28 | - | CASTRFGWDGYTF | TGTGCCAGCACCCGCTTTGGATGGGATGGCTACACCTTC
TRBJ2-1 | - | TRBV27 | - | CASSLGVVGNEQFF | TGTGCCAGCAGCCTAGGGGTGGTGGGCAATGAGCAGTTCTTC
TRBJ1-1 | - | TRBV12-3/TRBV12-4 | - | CASSSTKNTEAFF | TGTGCCAGCAGTTCCACCAAGAACACTGAAGCTTTCTTT
TRBJ2-5 | - | TRBV7-9 | - | CASSSQSIETQYF | TGTGCCAGCAGCTCCCAATCGATCGAGACCCAGTACTTC
TRBJ1-2 | - | TRBV5-5 | many | CASSVDLGPYGYTF | TGTGCCAGCAGCGTGGATCTGGGGCCCTATGGCTACACCTTC
TRBJ1-2 | - | TRBV12-3/TRBV12-4 | - | CASSLQAGEYGYTF | TGTGCCAGCAGTTTACAGGCAGGGGAGTATGGCTACACCTTC
TRBJ2-7 | - | TRBV4-1 | - | CASSRIGGSSYEQYF | TGCGCCAGCAGCCGGATAGGTGGGAGCTCCTACGAGCAGTACTTC
TRBJ2-4 | - | TRBV7-2 | - | CASSLGWAGRAKNIQYF | TGTGCCAGCAGCTTAGGGTGGGCGGGGAGAGCCAAAAACATTCAGTACTTC
TRBJ2-3 | - | TRBV2 | - | CASSRINTDTQYF | TGTGCCAGCAGTAGGATCAACACAGATACGCAGTATTTT
TRBJ2-4 | - | TRBV9 | - | CASSVEGGRDIQYF | TGTGCCAGCAGCGTAGAGGGGGGTCGGGACATTCAGTACTTC
TRBJ2-5 | - | TRBV7-2 | - | CASSFTGMETQYF | TGTGCCAGCAGCTTCACGGGAATGGAGACCCAGTACTTC
TRBJ1-1 | - | TRBV5-5 | few | CASSLSDGEAFF | TGTGCCAGCAGCTTGTCTGACGGTGAAGCTTTCTTT
TRBJ1-1 | TRBD1 | TRBV12-5 | - | CASRTGDRNTEAFF | TGTGCTAGTCGAACAGGGGATCGTAACACTGAAGCTTTCTTT
TRBJ2-7 | - | TRBV12-3/TRBV12-4 | - | CASSFLQGGEQYF | TGTGCCAGCAGTTTTCTACAAGGGGGCGAGCAGTACTTC
TRBJ2-5 | TRBD2 | TRBV12-3/TRBV12-4 | few | CASSFETSGIGETQYF | TGTGCCAGCAGTTTTGAGACTAGCGGGATCGGGGAGACCCAGTACTTC
TRBJ2-5 | - | TRBV20-1 | - | CSARDGHRQQETQYF | TGCAGTGCTAGAGATGGCCATCGTCAACAAGAGACCCAGTACTTC
TRBJ2-3 | TRBD2 | TRBV28 | - | CASSKREADTQYF | TGTGCCAGCAGTAAGCGGGAGGCAGATACGCAGTATTTT
TRBJ1-2 | - | TRBV29-1 | few | CSVKKTQDYGYTF | TGCAGCGTCAAAAAGACACAGGACTATGGCTACACCTTC
TRBJ2-1 | - | TRBV6-5 | - | CASSYRTLYNEQFF | TGTGCCAGCAGTTATAGGACTTTATACAATGAGCAGTTCTTC
TRBJ2-1 | - | TRBV28 | - | CASTRVRRAGRGNEQFF | TGTGCCAGCACCCGAGTTCGTAGGGCCGGGCGTGGTAATGAGCAGTTCTTC
TRBJ2-5 | TRBD2 | TRBV29-1 | - | CSVDAGVETQYF | TGCAGCGTTGACGCGGGGGTGGAGACCCAGTACTTC
TRBJ1-6 | - | TRBV10-3 | - | CAISEPGVPSPLHF | TGTGCCATCAGTGAGCCAGGGGTTCCGTCACCCCTCCACTTT
TRBJ2-3 | TRBD1 | TRBV4-1 | few | CASSSTGDTDTQYF | TGCGCCAGCAGTAGCACAGGGGACACAGATACGCAGTATTTT
TRBJ2-5 | TRBD2 | TRBV20-1 | - | CSARDLGASGKEETQYF | TGCAGTGCTAGAGATCTCGGGGCTAGCGGGAAAGAAGAGACCCAGTACTTC
TRBJ2-3 | - | TRBV28 | - | CASSLNRRTETQYF | TGTGCCAGCAGTTTGAACCGTAGAACAGAGACGCAGTATTTT
TRBJ2-5 | TRBD1 | TRBV24-1 | - | CATSDWEQGGGETQYF | TGTGCCACCAGTGATTGGGAACAGGGGGGTGGAGAGACCCAGTACTTC
TRBJ2-1 | - | TRBV20-1 | - | CSAHFAGANEQFF | TGCAGTGCCCACTTTGCCGGTGCGAATGAGCAGTTCTTC
TRBJ2-7 | TRBD2 | TRBV20-1 | - | CSAPTSAYYEQYF | TGCAGTGCCCCGACTAGCGCGTACTACGAGCAGTACTTC
TRBJ2-1 | TRBD2 | TRBV4-1 | - | CASSPLAGVASNEQFF | TGCGCCAGCAGCCCCTTAGCGGGAGTAGCGAGCAATGAGCAGTTCTTC
TRBJ2-7 | TRBD1 | TRBV12-3/TRBV12-4 | - | CASSPTPGQGQEQYF | TGTGCCAGCAGCCCTACACCGGGACAGGGACAGGAGCAGTACTTC
TRBJ2-5 | TRBD1 | TRBV12-3/TRBV12-4 | - | CASRSGTGQETQYF | TGTGCCAGCAGGTCCGGGACAGGCCAAGAGACCCAGTACTTC
TRBJ2-5 | - | TRBV5-1 | - | CASSLEWGEQYF | TGTGCCAGCAGCTTAGAATGGGGTGAGCAGTACTTC
TRBJ2-7 | - | TRBV7-9 | few | CASIPTYSYEQYF | TGTGCCAGCATACCGACTTATTCCTACGAGCAGTACTTC
TRBJ2-5 | - | TRBV9 | few | CASSEVAGETQYF | TGTGCCAGCAGCGAGGTGGCTGGAGAGACCCAGTACTTC
TRBJ2-5 | TRBD2 | TRBV28 | - | CASKEGLAGEIVETQYF | TGTGCCAGCAAAGAGGGACTAGCGGGAGAGATTGTGGAGACCCAGTACTTC
TRBJ2-3 | - | TRBV28 | - | CASSPSTTRLITDTQYF | TGTGCCAGCAGTCCATCCACAACGCGACTCATCACAGATACGCAGTATTTT
TRBJ2-1 | - | TRBV7-6 | few | CASSFALNEQFF | TGTGCCAGCAGCTTTGCTCTAAATGAGCAGTTCTTC
TRBJ2-5 | - | TRBV6-2/TRBV6-3 | few | CASSSIRGDLSETQYF | TGTGCCAGCAGTTCCATACGGGGCGACCTTTCTGAGACCCAGTACTTC
TRBJ2-1 | TRBD1 | TRBV29-1 | - | CSVEPTGSAEQFF | TGCAGCGTTGAACCGACAGGGTCAGCTGAGCAGTTCTTC